This passage covers 22 T cell receptor beta chains from one sample sequenced in a study of control samples from healthy donors and cancer patients. Profiling relied on immunoSEQ multiplex PCR, and the TCRdb table lists in-frame clones only, not all of them. Of 80,000 or so clones listed, around 94% are singletons. Sequences were obtained from blood. The receptors derive from a woman between 40 and 55 years old in good health.

The V gene is TRBV12-3 or TRBV12-4, the J gene TRBJ2-2; D gene unclear. V gave up 7 bases and J gave up 0 bases, with 6 bases separating them. This CDR3 contains 13 residues. In nucleotides, the CDR3 is TGTGCCAGCAACTCCCCGAACACCGGGGAGCTGTTTTTT. Translation gives CASNSPNTGELFF.

The chain recombines TRBV21-1 with TRBJ1-1. TRBV21-1 is described as a pseudogene. The CDR3 spans 15 residues. CDR3 region: CASSKASVRMSEAFF. CDR3 bases: TGTGCCAGCAGCAAAGCCTCTGTCCGGATGAGTGAAGCTTTCTTT.

The chain carries TRBV7-9 and TRBJ2-3; 14 bases are shared with TRBD2. Germline V gives CDR1 SEHNR, CDR2 FQNEAQ (reference sequence). Losses at the gene ends were 5 bases for V and 0 bases for J; bases not matched to a gene: 13. This CDR3 is 20 amino acids long. The CDR3 region is CASSRLGLAGVPGSTDTQYF. DNA of the CDR3: TGTGCCAGCAGCAGATTGGGACTAGCGGGAGTTCCTGGTAGCACAGATACGCAGTATTTT.

The chain carries TRBV5-1 and TRBJ1-2, with TRBD1 as a possible D gene (5 bases). Looked up from germline, CDR1 is SGHRS and CDR2 is YFSETQ. Trimming took 4 bases from V and 4 from J, leaving 17 bases between them. This CDR3 has 15 amino acids. Written as DNA, the CDR3 is TGCGCCAGCAGCCTAGCTTTATCGGGGCCCTATGGCTACACCTTC. Translating gives CASSLALSGPYGYTF.

CDR3 DNA: TGTGCCAGCAGCGGCAGGAGCGGGACCTCCTACGAGCAGTACTTC. Its protein product is CASSGRSGTSYEQYF. The chain carries TRBV6-5 and TRBJ2-7, with TRBD2 matching over 7 bases. From germline, CDR1 is MNHEY and CDR2 SVGAGI. V lost 6 bases and J lost 0; bases outside the gene matches: 8. This CDR3 spans 15 amino acids.

V is TRBV5-6 and J is TRBJ1-3; TRBD1 matches at 9 bases. V dropped 4 bases and J dropped 2; count of bases not matched to a gene: 4. The CDR3 is 15 amino acids. CDR1 and CDR2 from the germline V gene are SGHDT and YYEEEE. The CDR3, as DNA: TGTGCCAGCAGCCACGGGGACAGGGCTGGAAACACCATATATTTT. Translated: CASSHGDRAGNTIYF.

V usage is TRBV28 and J usage is TRBJ2-4, with no clear D. V lost 2 bases, J lost 9 bases, and 14 bases lay in between. The CDR3 covers 14 residues. The germline V gene has CDR1 MDHEN and CDR2 SYDVKM. CDR3 in amino acids: CASSLGVGKSIQYF. CDR3 bases: TGTGCCAGCAGTTTAGGAGTCGGAAAGAGCATTCAGTACTTC. The full variable domain, completed using reference TRBV28 and TRBJ2-4, is DVKVTQSSRYLVKRTGEKVFLECVQDMDHENMFWYRQDPGLGLRLIYFSYDVKMKEKGDIPEGYSVSREKKERFSLILESASTNQTSMYLCASSLGVGKSIQYFGAGTRLSVL.

The chain combines TRBV5-1 with TRBJ2-5, with D maybe TRBD2 (5 bases). V lost 3 bases to trimming and J lost 2 bases, with 11 bases between them. Germline CDR1 and CDR2: SGHRS and YFSETQ. This CDR3 has 14 amino acids. CDR3 in DNA: TGCGCCAGCAGCTGGACTCGGAGTCAAGAGACCCAGTACTTC. It encodes CASSWTRSQETQYF.

The CDR3 DNA is TGTGCCAGCAGTAGACAGTCTATGAACACTGAAGCTTTCTTT. It translates to CASSRQSMNTEAFF. The chain joins TRBV2 to TRBJ1-1, with D possibly being TRBD1 (5 bases). Germline V gene sequence: CDR1 SNHLY, CDR2 FYNNEI. The CDR3 is made up of 14 amino acids. The V end lost 5 bases, the J end lost 0 bases, and 10 bases lay between the germline ends.

The chain joins TRBV16 to TRBJ1-1, with D hard to call. The CDR3 covers 12 residues. Germline-derived CDR1 and CDR2 are KGHSY and FQNENV. V was trimmed by 0 bases and J by 7 bases, leaving 6 bases between them. In nucleotides, the CDR3 is TGTGCCAGCAGCCAATCGAGGTATGAAGCTTTCTTT. Protein sequence: CASSQSRYEAFF.

The chain joins TRBV7-9 to TRBJ1-1; D gene unclear. From germline, CDR1 is SEHNR and CDR2 FQNEAQ (reference sequence). V lost 1 base and J lost 4, with 13 bases in between. The CDR3 extends over 15 amino acids. CDR3 residues: CASSLGFRAGTEAFF. CDR3 DNA sequence: TGTGCCAGCAGCTTAGGGTTTAGGGCTGGCACTGAAGCTTTCTTT.

The rearrangement links TRBV2 to TRBJ2-3; D not resolved. CDR1 SNHLY and CDR2 FYNNEI come from the germline V gene. V was trimmed by 3 bases and J by 5 bases, leaving 9 bases between them. The CDR3 extends over 13 amino acids. The DNA for the CDR3 is TGTGCCAGCAGTGACAGCTTTGTAGATACGCAGTATTTT. Its protein is CASSDSFVDTQYF.

The V gene is TRBV3-1 (or the pseudogene TRBV3-2), the J gene TRBJ2-1; D possibly corresponds to TRBD1 (6 bases). The germline V gene has CDR1 LGHDT and CDR2 YNNKEL (reference sequence). This CDR3 is built from 15 residues. Trimming took 1 base from V and 3 from J, leaving 10 bases between them. The chain's CDR3 is CASSQGTAVYNEQFF. CDR3 sequence (DNA): TGTGCCAGCAGCCAAGGGACAGCGGTCTACAATGAGCAGTTCTTC.

V is TRBV21-1 and J is TRBJ2-3. TRBV21-1 is described as a pseudogene. The CDR3 consists of 17 residues. CDR3 nucleotide sequence: TGTGCCAGCAGCAATTTGGCAGACGAAACTAGCACAGATACGCAGTATTTT. This translates into CASSNLADETSTDTQYF.

V usage is TRBV2 and J usage is TRBJ1-6; D may be TRBD1 (6 bases). The length of the CDR3 is 15 residues. Germline CDR1 reads SNHLY; CDR2 reads FYNNEI. V dropped 5 bases and J dropped 8 bases, with 16 bases sitting between them. Here the CDR3 reads CASSFRDMGDSPLHF. The DNA of the CDR3 is TGTGCCAGCAGTTTCCGGGACATGGGGGATTCACCCCTCCACTTT. Drawing the rest from reference TRBV2 and TRBJ1-6, the complete variable domain is EPEVTQTPSHQVTQMGQEVILRCVPISNHLYFYWYRQILGQKVEFLVSFYNNEISEKSEIFDDQFSVERPDGSNFTLKIRSTKLEDSAMYFCASSFRDMGDSPLHFGNGTRLTVT.

The rearrangement joins TRBV4-1 to TRBJ1-3; maybe TRBD1 (5 bases). The CDR3 has 16 amino acids. V dropped 1 base and J dropped 8 bases, with 18 bases sitting between them. CDR1 is MGHRA, CDR2 YSYEKL, per germline. The CDR3 nucleotides are TGCGCCAGCAGCCAAGTACCGGGACCAGCTGGGGACACCATATATTTT. Translating it yields CASSQVPGPAGDTIYF.

The chain has TRBV11-2 and TRBJ2-7, with D possibly matching TRBD1 (5 bases). The CDR3 is made up of 18 amino acids. V was trimmed by 4 bases and J by 7 bases, leaving 29 bases between them. Germline CDR1 reads SGHAT; CDR2 reads FQNNGV. Here the CDR3 DNA reads TGTGCCAGCAGCTCCCACGTAGGATCGGTAGGGGCAACGCGGGAGCAGTACTTC. Translation: CASSSHVGSVGATREQYF.

The chain has TRBV29-1 and TRBJ2-5; the D gene is possibly TRBD1 (5 bases). CDR1 is SQVTM, CDR2 ANQGSEA, per germline. Trimming cost V 3 bases and J 2 bases, with 10 bases left between them. The length of the CDR3 is 13 residues. CDR3 nucleotide sequence: TGCAGCGTTGACACAGGTCCTCAAGAGACCCAGTACTTC. Translated: CSVDTGPQETQYF.

This chain joins TRBV28 and TRBJ1-5; no reliable D call. V lost 8 bases, J lost 6 bases, and 17 bases lay in between. The length of the CDR3 is 14 residues. The germline CDR1 and CDR2 sequences are MDHEN and SYDVKM. The CDR3 sequence: CASRPPVLGQPQHF. DNA of the CDR3: TGTGCCAGCCGTCCCCCAGTGTTGGGTCAGCCCCAGCATTTT.

The chain is built from TRBV5-4 and TRBJ1-3; D gene unclear. Trimming took 0 bases from V and 2 from J, leaving 6 bases between them. CDR1 and CDR2 from the germline V gene are SGHNT and YYREEE (reference sequence). CDR3 length: 14 residues. CDR3 in amino acids: CASSLGQTGNTIYF. The CDR3 DNA is TGTGCCAGCAGCTTGGGACAAACTGGAAACACCATATATTTT.

The chain has TRBV2 and TRBJ1-5, with D uncertain. V lost 0 bases to trimming and J lost 2 bases, with 14 bases between them. The CDR3 extends over 17 amino acids. Germline CDR1 is SNHLY and CDR2 is FYNNEI. The CDR3 reads CASSEAPLPRGNQPQHF. In DNA form, the CDR3 reads TGTGCCAGCAGTGAAGCCCCCCTCCCTAGGGGCAATCAGCCCCAGCATTTT.

The chain links TRBV5-4 to TRBJ2-1; 7 positions match TRBD2. The length of the CDR3 is 14 residues. In germline, CDR1 is SGHNT, CDR2 YYREEE (reference sequence). V dropped 2 bases and J dropped 5; count of bases not matched to a gene: 4. Here the CDR3 DNA reads TGTGCCAGCAGCTTCCAGGGAGGGGACAATGAGCAGTTCTTC. Translation: CASSFQGGDNEQFF.